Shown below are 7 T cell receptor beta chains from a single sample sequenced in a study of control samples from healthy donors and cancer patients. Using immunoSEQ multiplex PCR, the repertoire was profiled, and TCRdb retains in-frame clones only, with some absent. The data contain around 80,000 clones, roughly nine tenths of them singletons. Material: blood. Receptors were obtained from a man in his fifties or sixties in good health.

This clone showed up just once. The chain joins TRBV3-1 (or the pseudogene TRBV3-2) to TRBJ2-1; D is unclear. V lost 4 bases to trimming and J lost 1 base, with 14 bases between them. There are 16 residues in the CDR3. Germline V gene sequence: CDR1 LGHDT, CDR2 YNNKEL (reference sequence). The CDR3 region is CASSPKSRDSYNEQFF. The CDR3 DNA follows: TGTGCCAGCAGCCCAAAATCAAGGGATTCCTACAATGAGCAGTTCTTC.

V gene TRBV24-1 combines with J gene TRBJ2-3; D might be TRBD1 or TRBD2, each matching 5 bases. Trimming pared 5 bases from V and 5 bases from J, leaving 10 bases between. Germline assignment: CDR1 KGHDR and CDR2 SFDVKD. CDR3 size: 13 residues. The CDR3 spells CATSAHGGDTQYF. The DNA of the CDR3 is TGTGCCACCAGTGCCCATGGGGGAGATACGCAGTATTTT.

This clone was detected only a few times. The CDR3 sequence: CASSIRWGADTQYF. CDR3 nucleotides: TGTGCCAGTAGTATTAGATGGGGCGCAGATACGCAGTATTTT. The gene calls are TRBV19 and TRBJ2-3; a weak D match, TRBD1 (5 bases). The V gene lost 3 bases and the J gene lost 4 bases, with 11 bases spanning the gap. The CDR3 has 14 amino acids. The V gene's germline CDR1 is LNHDA and CDR2 SQIVND (reference sequence).

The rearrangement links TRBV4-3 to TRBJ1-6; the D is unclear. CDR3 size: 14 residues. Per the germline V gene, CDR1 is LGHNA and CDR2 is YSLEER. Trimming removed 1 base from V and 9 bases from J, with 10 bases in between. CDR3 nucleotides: TGCGCCAGCAGCCAAGTTGGTATGGGTTCACCCCTCCACTTT. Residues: CASSQVGMGSPLHF.

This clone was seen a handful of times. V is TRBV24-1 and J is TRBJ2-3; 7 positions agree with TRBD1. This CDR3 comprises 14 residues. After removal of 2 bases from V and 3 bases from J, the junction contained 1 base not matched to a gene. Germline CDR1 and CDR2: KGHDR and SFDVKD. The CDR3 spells CATSDWTGTDTQYF. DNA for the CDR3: TGTGCCACCAGTGATTGGACAGGAACAGATACGCAGTATTTT.

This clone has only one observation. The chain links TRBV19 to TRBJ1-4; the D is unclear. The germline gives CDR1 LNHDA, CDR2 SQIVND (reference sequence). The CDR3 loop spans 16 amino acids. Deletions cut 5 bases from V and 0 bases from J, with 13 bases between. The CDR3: CASSLSHRPTNEKLFF. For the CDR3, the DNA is TGTGCCAGTAGTCTGTCCCACAGACCAACTAATGAAAAACTGTTTTTT.

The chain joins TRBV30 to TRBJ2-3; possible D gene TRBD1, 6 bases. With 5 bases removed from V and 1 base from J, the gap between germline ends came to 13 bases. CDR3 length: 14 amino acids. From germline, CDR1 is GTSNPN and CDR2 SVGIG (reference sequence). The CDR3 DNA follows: TGTGCCTGGGGGTTGGCAGGGGGCACAGATACGCAGTATTTT. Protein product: CAWGLAGGTDTQYF.